Following are 32 T cell receptor beta chains from one sample sequenced in a study of beta chain features in type 1 diabetes. The investigators reverse transcribed all of the isolated RNA, so they sequenced expressed TCRB transcripts. TCRdb's copy holds only in-frame clones and misses some; the assay was immunoSEQ multiplex PCR. This sample has 900,000 or so clones, with around a sixth found just once. The sample consisted of naive CD4+ T cells from blood. The receptors originated from a woman aged 18 to 35 in good health.

V is TRBV27 and J is TRBJ2-7; D is ambiguous. Germline assignment: CDR1 MNHEY and CDR2 SMNVEV (reference sequence). The CDR3 contains 14 residues. V lost 6 bases, J lost 2 bases, and 14 bases lay in between. CDR3 sequence: CASSRGRVPYEQYF. The DNA for the CDR3 is TGTGCCAGCAGCCGAGGACGAGTCCCCTACGAGCAGTACTTC.

There are a few counts of this clone. V usage is TRBV7-2 and J usage is TRBJ2-7; D is undetermined. V was clipped by 5 bases and J by 5 bases, with 19 bases between them. The germline V gene encodes CDR1 SGHTA and CDR2 FQGNSA. The CDR3 totals 15 residues. This CDR3 is CASSTRLGFVDEQYF. The CDR3 coding sequence is TGTGCCAGCAGCACGCGACTGGGATTTGTGGACGAGCAGTACTTC.

The chain recombines TRBV28 with TRBJ2-1, with 8 bases that match TRBD1. The junction had 14 bases not matched to a gene; V was cut back by 5 bases and J by 5 bases. Germline values: CDR1 MDHEN, CDR2 SYDVKM. CDR3 length equals 17 residues. CDR3 loop: CASSRWGRGRRNNEQFF. The CDR3 DNA reads as TGTGCCAGCAGTCGATGGGGCAGGGGGCGTCGAAACAATGAGCAGTTCTTC.

V is TRBV5-8 and J is TRBJ2-3, with D possibly called TRBD1 or TRBD2 (5 bases each). Trimming pared 6 bases from V and 4 bases from J, leaving 15 bases between. This CDR3 region has 14 residues. Per germline, CDR1 SGHTS and CDR2 YDEGEE. CDR3 sequence reads: CASTLVWGSDTQYF. The DNA for the CDR3 is TGTGCCAGCACCTTAGTATGGGGGTCAGATACGCAGTATTTT.

The chain uses TRBV5-1 and TRBJ2-3; no clear D. The CDR3 contains 13 residues. CDR1 is SGHRS and CDR2 is YFSETQ in the germline V gene. Trimming left V 2 bases short and J 1 base short, with 5 bases between. CDR3 coding DNA: TGCGCCAGCAGCTTTGAGGGCACAGATACGCAGTATTTT. Translation gives CASSFEGTDTQYF.

This clone was seen a handful of times. This chain connects TRBV29-1 to TRBJ2-1, with TRBD2 matching over 12 bases. This CDR3 has 16 residues. The V gene end was trimmed by 2 bases and the J gene end by 6 bases; junction bases not matched to a gene: 8. Per germline, CDR1 SQVTM and CDR2 ANQGSEA. CDR3 protein: CSVELTSGSWRNEQFF. Written as DNA, the CDR3 is TGCAGCGTTGAATTGACTAGCGGGAGTTGGCGCAATGAGCAGTTCTTC.

This clone was seen a few times. Other DNA sequences of this sample code for an identical CDR3. The J gene is TRBJ2-1, the V gene TRBV11-2; D gene unclear. V gave up 1 base and J gave up 4 bases, with 5 bases separating them. CDR3 length equals 13 residues. Germline V CDR1 and CDR2: SGHAT, FQNNGV. The CDR3 loop is CASSLASYNEQFF. In nucleotides, the CDR3 is TGTGCCAGCAGCTTAGCCTCTTACAATGAGCAGTTCTTC.

This clone appeared a few times. The V and J genes are TRBV7-8 and TRBJ2-7, with 7 bases identical to TRBD1. In germline, CDR1 is SGHVS, CDR2 FQNEAQ. The CDR3 runs 15 residues. With V trimmed by 2 bases and J by 0 bases, 4 bases remained unmatched. The DNA for the CDR3 is TGTGCCAGCAGCTTAAACAGGGGATACTCCTACGAGCAGTACTTC. Translating it yields CASSLNRGYSYEQYF. Together with reference TRBV7-8 and TRBJ2-7, the CDR3 gives the full variable domain: GAGVSQSPRYKVAKRGQDVALRCDPISGHVSLFWYQQALGQGPEFLTYFQNEAQLDKSGLPSDRFFAERPEGSVSTLKIQRTQQEDSAVYLCASSLNRGYSYEQYFGPGTRLTVT.

The table lists this clone with a few counts. This chain connects TRBV28 to TRBJ1-1; D call uncertain. Per germline, CDR1 MDHEN and CDR2 SYDVKM. V was pared by 6 bases and J by 10 bases, with 15 bases between. The CDR3 length is 12 residues. The DNA for the CDR3 is TGTGCCAGCAGGGACGGGAGTCGGGGAGCTTTCTTT. As protein: CASRDGSRGAFF. The full variable domain, its missing parts supplied by reference TRBV28 and TRBJ1-1, is DVKVTQSSRYLVKRTGEKVFLECVQDMDHENMFWYRQDPGLGLRLIYFSYDVKMKEKGDIPEGYSVSREKKERFSLILESASTNQTSMYLCASRDGSRGAFFGQGTRLTVV.

Here the CDR3 DNA reads TGTGCCAGCAGACAGCTCACAGATACGCAGTATTTT. It specifies CASRQLTDTQYF. The V call is TRBV6-1, the J call TRBJ2-3; D gene uncertain. CDR1 and CDR2 from the germline V gene are MNHNS and SASEGT. CDR3 length: 12 residues. Trimming removed 6 bases at V and 2 bases at J, with 6 bases between.

The chain uses TRBV5-4 and TRBJ1-4; 9 positions match TRBD1. Trimming took 4 bases from V and 0 from J; bases not matched to a gene: 10. The CDR3 loop spans 18 amino acids. Germline CDR1 and CDR2: SGHNT and YYREEE (reference sequence). The CDR3 protein is CASSRTWGTGPTNEKLFF. CDR3 nucleotides: TGTGCCAGCAGCCGGACGTGGGGGACAGGGCCAACTAATGAAAAACTGTTTTTT.

This chain connects TRBV2 to TRBJ2-5, with D unclear. CDR3 length equals 11 residues. Trimming shortened V by 7 bases and J by 5 bases, and 8 bases separated the two germline ends. The germline V gene has CDR1 SNHLY and CDR2 FYNNEI. The CDR3 DNA reads TGTGCCAGCATCTTAGATGAGACCCAGTACTTC. Protein sequence: CASILDETQYF.

This clone came up a few times. This chain's CDR3 is CASNPGARNEQFF. CDR3 coding DNA: TGTGCCAGCAATCCAGGGGCGCGTAATGAGCAGTTCTTC. The gene calls are TRBV2 and TRBJ2-1, with D perhaps TRBD1 (6 bases). The germline V and J ends were trimmed by 7 bases and 7 bases, with 14 bases remaining between them. The length of the CDR3 is 13 residues. CDR1 and CDR2 (germline): SNHLY, FYNNEI.

A few counts support this clone. The chain couples TRBV7-8 to TRBJ2-1; tentatively, D is TRBD2 (6 bases). Trimming removed 1 base at V and 2 bases at J, with 12 bases between. The CDR3 contains 16 residues. CDR1 is SGHVS, CDR2 FQNEAQ, per germline. The CDR3 protein is CASSLDGAGTYNEQFF. The CDR3 DNA is TGTGCCAGCAGCTTAGACGGTGCGGGGACCTACAATGAGCAGTTCTTC.

The gene calls are TRBV19 and TRBJ2-1; D not resolved. The ends were cut back, 6 bases at V and 4 bases at J, with 10 bases in the middle. This CDR3 is built from 13 residues. Germline V gene lookup returns CDR1 LNHDA and CDR2 SQIVND (reference sequence). This CDR3 reads CASRKGPYNEQFF. Here the CDR3 DNA reads TGTGCCAGTAGGAAAGGACCTTACAATGAGCAGTTCTTC.

This clone occurred a few times. This chain joins TRBV18 and TRBJ1-2; TRBD1 matches 7 bases. From germline, CDR1 is KGHSH and CDR2 LQKENI. The V gene end was trimmed by 4 bases and the J gene end by 2 bases; junction bases not matched to a gene: 4. The CDR3 length is 14 residues. The CDR3 DNA reads TGTGCCAGCTCACTCGGGACAGCAAACTATGGCTACACCTTC. As protein: CASSLGTANYGYTF.

The chain employs TRBV25-1 and TRBJ2-7; 11 nucleotides line up with TRBD1. The CDR3 is made up of 15 amino acids. V gave up 4 bases and J gave up 6 bases; unmatched junction bases: 8. The germline gives CDR1 MGHDK, CDR2 SYGVNS. CDR3 nucleotides: TGTGCCAGCAGTGCCCCCGGGACAGGGGGTAGCGAGCAGTACTTC. Encoded protein: CASSAPGTGGSEQYF.

This clone occurred a few times. This chain joins TRBV28 and TRBJ1-1; D remains unclear. Germline V gives CDR1 MDHEN, CDR2 SYDVKM. The CDR3 runs 13 residues. The V gene lost 8 bases and the J gene lost 1 base, with 11 bases spanning the gap. The CDR3 region is CASGYRPNTEAFF. The CDR3 bases are TGTGCCAGCGGATACCGCCCGAACACTGAAGCTTTCTTT.

The V call is TRBV5-4, the J call TRBJ1-2; 7 nucleotides align to TRBD1. The trim removed 4 bases at V and 7 bases at J, leaving 10 bases unmatched. The CDR3 is made up of 14 amino acids. CDR1 and CDR2 from the germline V gene are SGHNT and YYREEE (reference sequence). This chain's CDR3 is CASSPDRPFVGYTF. The CDR3 DNA reads TGTGCCAGCAGCCCGGACAGGCCCTTCGTTGGCTACACCTTC.

The chain combines TRBV28 with TRBJ1-5; no clear D. V was shortened by 3 bases and J by 6 bases, with 15 bases between the two germline ends. The CDR3 runs 15 residues. Germline CDR1 is MDHEN and CDR2 is SYDVKM. The CDR3 nucleotides are TGTGCCAGCAGTTTGATGCTACGCGTCCCTCAGCCCCAGCATTTT. Translated: CASSLMLRVPQPQHF.

The table lists this clone with a few counts. The chain links TRBV21-1 to TRBJ2-2; TRBD2 is the table's D call, not checked against the DNA. TRBV21-1 is designated a pseudogene. The CDR3 contains 16 residues. CDR3: CASSKLAGANTGELFF. The CDR3 DNA is TGTGCCAGCAGCAAACTAGCGGGGGCGAACACCGGGGAGCTGTTTTTT.

A few counts support this clone. V gene TRBV19 combines with J gene TRBJ2-4, with D perhaps being TRBD1 or TRBD2 (5 bases each). CDR3 length: 16 residues. V shed 9 bases and J shed 2 bases, with 20 bases lying between them. In germline, CDR1 is LNHDA, CDR2 SQIVND (reference sequence). For the CDR3, the DNA is TGTGCCAGCGGTCTCGGGGCAGGAGCCCCCAAAAACATTCAGTACTTC. This codes for CASGLGAGAPKNIQYF. Combining the CDR3 with reference TRBV19 and TRBJ2-4 gives the whole variable domain DGGITQSPKYLFRKEGQNVTLSCEQNLNHDAMYWYRQDPGQGLRLIYYSQIVNDFQKGDIAEGYSVSREKKESFPLTVTSAQKNPTAFYLCASGLGAGAPKNIQYFGAGTRLSVL.

The chain combines TRBV18 with TRBJ2-1; 8 bases are shared with TRBD1. J gave up 2 bases and V 3 bases, and 9 bases lay outside the gene matches. CDR3 length equals 17 residues. The V gene's germline CDR1 is KGHSH and CDR2 LQKENI. CDR3 sequence reads: CASSPRGQGLTYNEQFF. The CDR3 DNA is TGTGCCAGCTCACCGCGCGGACAGGGCCTAACCTACAATGAGCAGTTCTTC.

This clone has just a few counts. The CDR3 region is CASSRRHRQETQYF. The CDR3 bases are TGTGCCAGCAGCCGCCGACACCGCCAAGAGACCCAGTACTTC. The V call is TRBV7-2, the J call TRBJ2-5, with D unresolved. The CDR3 extends over 14 amino acids. V lost 5 bases and J 1 base, leaving 11 bases between the germline ends. Looked up from germline, CDR1 is SGHTA and CDR2 is FQGNSA.

This clone was seen a handful of times. This sequence joins TRBV28 and TRBJ2-7; D possibly uses TRBD1 or TRBD2 (5 bases each). This CDR3 is 13 amino acids long. Germline CDR1 and CDR2: MDHEN and SYDVKM. Trimming shortened V by 6 bases and J by 2 bases, and 11 bases separated the two germline ends. The chain's CDR3 is CASRRGPPYEQYF. The CDR3 bases are TGTGCCAGCAGGAGGGGTCCCCCCTACGAGCAGTACTTC. The whole variable domain, filled in from reference TRBV28 and TRBJ2-7, reads DVKVTQSSRYLVKRTGEKVFLECVQDMDHENMFWYRQDPGLGLRLIYFSYDVKMKEKGDIPEGYSVSREKKERFSLILESASTNQTSMYLCASRRGPPYEQYFGPGTRLTVT.

There are a few counts of this clone. Other DNA sequences within the sample encode an identical CDR3. The chain recombines TRBV18 with TRBJ2-2; D call uncertain. V lost 3 bases to trimming and J lost 4 bases, with 3 bases between them. The CDR3 consists of 12 residues. Germline-derived CDR1 and CDR2 are KGHSH and LQKENI. The CDR3 DNA is TGTGCCAGCTCACCGATCACCGGGGAGCTGTTTTTT. Protein sequence: CASSPITGELFF.

A few counts support this clone. The chain carries TRBV18 and TRBJ1-1, with 7 nucleotides matching TRBD1. V was pared by 5 bases and J by 3 bases, with 3 bases of the junction left unmatched. Germline CDR1 is KGHSH and CDR2 is LQKENI. The CDR3 sequence is 13 residues long. The CDR3 region is CASSMTGYTEAFF. Written as DNA, the CDR3 is TGTGCCAGCTCAATGACAGGGTACACTGAAGCTTTCTTT.

The sample holds a few counts of this clone. The same CDR3 arises from other DNA sequences in this sample as well. The chain is built from TRBV6-5 and TRBJ2-1; weak D call: TRBD2 (5 bases). With 2 bases removed from V and 0 bases from J, the gap between germline ends came to 8 bases. The CDR3 totals 15 residues. Germline-derived CDR1 and CDR2 are MNHEY and SVGAGI. The CDR3 sequence is CASSYPGSSYNEQFF. The CDR3 DNA reads TGTGCCAGCAGTTACCCGGGAAGCTCCTACAATGAGCAGTTCTTC.

In its sample, this clone was seen once. The chain links TRBV6-1 to TRBJ2-2; 7 positions match TRBD2. This CDR3 spans 15 amino acids. Germline CDR1 MNHNS, CDR2 SASEGT. V lost 4 bases, J lost 7 bases, and 9 bases stayed unmatched. The CDR3 spells CASSGVGGPVGELFF. DNA of the CDR3: TGTGCCAGCAGTGGGGTGGGAGGGCCTGTCGGGGAGCTGTTTTTT.

This clone was counted a few times. This sequence joins TRBV6-5 and TRBJ2-5; 7 bases agree with TRBD2. The germline CDR1 and CDR2 sequences are MNHEY and SVGAGI. With 7 bases clipped from V and 7 bases from J, the junction kept 9 bases outside the gene matches. The CDR3 is 13 residues long. CDR3 amino acids: CASKAGLVGTQYF. DNA of the CDR3: TGTGCCAGCAAGGCCGGACTAGTCGGGACCCAGTACTTC.

In this sample, this clone turned up a few times. The chain carries TRBV6-1 and TRBJ1-2; D gene uncertain. Trimming removed 3 bases from V and 5 bases from J, with 13 bases in between. Germline CDR1 and CDR2: MNHNS and SASEGT. The CDR3 is 14 residues long. CDR3 protein: CASSERPLGYGYTF. The CDR3 bases are TGTGCCAGCAGTGAGAGACCCCTGGGGTATGGCTACACCTTC.

The rearrangement uses TRBV28 and TRBJ2-4; D not certain. Trimming left V 3 bases short and J 0 bases short, with 9 bases between. Germline CDR1 MDHEN, CDR2 SYDVKM. The CDR3 has 15 residues. The CDR3 bases are TGTGCCAGCAGTTTCCCTCAGATAGCCAAAAACATTCAGTACTTC. It is translated as CASSFPQIAKNIQYF.